The TCR beta chain under discussion was sequenced for a study of identical twins. TCRdb used MiXCR to reprocess the 5' RACE reads, holding one entry per CDR3 protein. The sample has 350,000 to 450,000 distinct CDR3 sequences; around 18% are singletons. There are a few counts of this clonotype. Its antigen remains unknown. Study-wide results and limits: A lower insertion count was a feature of abundant cord blood beta clonotypes, with no such feature in memory repertoires.

The V end was cut by 0 bases, the J end by 3 bases, with 11 bases between. The CDR3 loop spans 15 amino acids. CDR1 is MNHEY, CDR2 SVGAGI, per germline. The V gene is TRBV6-5, the J gene TRBJ1-1, with a weak D call TRBD1 (6 bases). The sequence was collected from a man aged 50 or older in good health. Sequencing input: naive T cells sorted from blood. CDR3 sequence reads: CASSYSRTDHTEAFF. In DNA, the CDR3 is TGTGCCAGCAGTTACTCACGGACAGACCACACTGAAGCTTTCTTT.